Shown below are 8 T cell receptor beta chains from a single sample sequenced in a study of T cell responses to AZD1222 COVID-19 vaccine. Assay used: immunoSEQ multiplex PCR; TCRdb lists only in-frame clones, some missing. The data hold 100,000 or so clones, with more than 75% observed a single time. The sequencing used peripheral blood, collected on day 0 of AZD1222 vaccination. The receptors derive from an adult in good health.

V usage is TRBV11-2 and J usage is TRBJ2-1; D gene unclear. The CDR3 covers 14 residues. The ends were cut back, 2 bases at V and 7 bases at J, with 12 bases in the middle. Germline V lookup: CDR1 SGHAT, CDR2 FQNNGV. CDR3 loop: CASSLRVASNEQFF. In nucleotides, the CDR3 is TGTGCCAGCAGCTTACGTGTAGCAAGTAATGAGCAGTTCTTC.

The J gene is TRBJ2-1, the V gene TRBV28; 8 bases map to TRBD1. The CDR3 spans 15 residues. Unmatched junction bases numbered 4, after V lost 2 bases and J lost 4 bases. CDR1 and CDR2 from the germline V gene are MDHEN and SYDVKM. Written as DNA, the CDR3 is TGTGCCAGCAGTTTAGCAGGGGGCGCTTACAATGAGCAGTTCTTC. It yields the protein CASSLAGGAYNEQFF.

The chain couples TRBV3-1 (or the pseudogene TRBV3-2) to TRBJ2-2; 9 bases are a match to TRBD1. This CDR3 region has 15 residues. V lost 3 bases, J lost 4 bases, and 3 bases stayed unmatched. CDR1 is LGHDT, CDR2 YNNKEL, per germline (reference sequence). The CDR3 DNA sequence: TGTGCCAGCAGCCAGGGGACAGGGAGCACCGGGGAGCTGTTTTTT. This encodes CASSQGTGSTGELFF.

A note on this clone: The sample has other DNA sequences that encode this CDR3 too. V usage is TRBV18 and J usage is TRBJ1-5; D gene unclear. CDR3 length: 13 residues. The V gene lost 2 bases and the J gene lost 3 bases, with 5 bases spanning the gap. Looked up from germline, CDR1 is KGHSH and CDR2 is LQKENI. The CDR3 DNA follows: TGTGCCAGCTCACCAAGGGACAATCAGCCCCAGCATTTT. Amino acids: CASSPRDNQPQHF.

The rearrangement uses TRBV19 and TRBJ2-1; 10 bases line up with TRBD2. The germline V gene encodes CDR1 LNHDA and CDR2 SQIVND (reference sequence). The V segment lost 3 bases and the J segment 7 bases; nucleotides outside the gene matches: 15. The CDR3 runs 18 residues. In nucleotides, the CDR3 is TGTGCCAGTAGTATCCCCTGGAAGGCTAGCGGGAGAAGGAATGAGCAGTTCTTC. Its protein is CASSIPWKASGRRNEQFF.

This clone showed up just once. This chain links TRBV19 with TRBJ1-2; possible D gene TRBD1, 5 bases. CDR1 and CDR2 (germline): LNHDA, SQIVND (reference sequence). Deletions cut 6 bases from V and 8 bases from J, with 13 bases between. The CDR3 is 12 amino acids. CDR3 protein: CASRGDSRGYTF. In DNA, the CDR3 is TGTGCCAGTAGGGGGGACTCTCGGGGCTACACCTTC.

This sequence joins TRBV6-2 or TRBV6-3 and TRBJ2-1; D ambiguous. CDR3 length equals 12 residues. V lost 6 bases, J lost 6 bases, and 9 bases lay in between. CDR1 and CDR2 from the germline V gene are MNHEY and SVGEGT. The CDR3 nucleotides read TGTGCCAGCAGCCCCGTCGGCAATGAGCAGTTCTTC. Its protein is CASSPVGNEQFF.

This chain connects TRBV11-2 to TRBJ1-3; D remains ambiguous. From germline, CDR1 is SGHAT and CDR2 FQNNGV. The CDR3 runs to 16 residues. Trimming removed 5 bases at V and 4 bases at J, with 18 bases between. The CDR3 DNA sequence: TGTGCCAGCAGCCTCCCCGAAATCGGGGTCGGAAACACCATATATTTT. This translates into CASSLPEIGVGNTIYF.